The entry that follows covers one T cell receptor (beta chain) sequence. The antigen is undetermined. The CDR3 covers 14 residues. V lost 3 bases to trimming and J lost 6 bases, with 12 bases between them. The data originate from a study of early T cells in non-severe SARS-CoV-2 infection. Overall study: The chains were unpaired, and the sequenced material was bulk RNA from unsorted whole blood.

Individual cDNA molecules carried attached unique molecular identifiers. TCRdb independently ran MiXCR on the 5' RACE reads; one entry per CDR3 protein. The sample includes over 50,000 distinct CDR3 sequences, around 12% of them seen just once. Findings of the study overall: Database matching using VDJdb favored anti-spike CD8 responses, with private and CD4 specificities left missing.

This chain connects TRBV12-3 or TRBV12-4 to TRBJ1-5; perhaps TRBD1 as D (6 bases). The receptor's source is an adult who was a healthcare worker with PCR-confirmed SARS-CoV-2 infection or an uninfected control (not recorded which). The sample comprised whole blood. The CDR3 coding sequence is TGTGCCAGCAGTTTCAGGGGTTTAAGTCAGCCCCAGCATTTT. It codes for CASSFRGLSQPQHF.